A single sample is the source of the 7 T cell receptor beta chains below, sequenced in a study of T-cell reconstitution after alpha-beta-depleted transplantation in children. The TCRbeta library incorporated unique molecular identifiers. From the PCR reads, TCRdb called clonotypes with MiXCR, one entry per CDR3 protein. The sample has hundreds of thousands of distinct CDR3 sequences; about a tenth are singletons. The sequences come from PBMCs, collected before TCRalphabeta/CD19-depleted stem cell transplant. These receptors were obtained from a child under two years old with acute myeloid leukemia, due to receive a stem cell transplant.

In this sample, this clonotype turned up many times. The chain links TRBV7-2 to TRBJ2-2, with 9 nucleotides matching TRBD2. Germline lookup yields CDR1 SGHTA and CDR2 FQGNSA. V gave up 1 base and J gave up 0 bases; unmatched junction bases: 0. The CDR3 covers 16 residues. In DNA, the CDR3 is TGTGCCAGCAGCTTAGAGCGGGGGGCGAACACCGGGGAGCTGTTTTTT. As protein: CASSLERGANTGELFF.

A remark on this clonotype: A single base separates this from a much larger clone, so it may be a read error. CDR3 DNA: TGTGCCAGTAGTATAGTCGAACTAGTTCCCTACAATGAGCAGTTCTTC. It is translated as CASSIVELVPYNEQFF. The chain combines TRBV19 with TRBJ2-1, with D possibly TRBD2 on 5 matching bases. This CDR3 spans 16 amino acids. Per germline, CDR1 LNHDA and CDR2 SQIVND (reference sequence). V lost 1 base, J lost 2 bases, and 12 bases lay in between.

This clonotype showed up many times. This sequence joins TRBV27 and TRBJ2-1; 11 bases map to TRBD2. Looked up from germline, CDR1 is MNHEY and CDR2 is SMNVEV (reference sequence). This CDR3 region has 14 residues. V lost 8 bases to trimming and J lost 6 bases; unmatched junction nucleotides: 6. CDR3 DNA sequence: TGTGCCAGCCAACTAGCGGGAGCCCCCAATGAGCAGTTCTTC. Translating it yields CASQLAGAPNEQFF.

This clonotype was seen ten or more times. The chain recombines TRBV20-1 with TRBJ2-7; D might be TRBD2 (6 bases). The CDR3 covers 12 residues. V was pared by 4 bases and J by 5 bases, with 12 bases between. The germline V gene encodes CDR1 DFQATT and CDR2 SNEGSKA (reference sequence). The CDR3 is CSAKEGYDEQYF. As DNA, the CDR3 is TGCAGTGCTAAGGAGGGATATGACGAGCAGTACTTC.

This clonotype was counted many times. This rearrangement joins TRBV6-1 to TRBJ2-7, with D possibly matching TRBD1 (6 bases). The CDR3 loop spans 12 amino acids. Germline lookup yields CDR1 MNHNS and CDR2 SASEGT. Trimming pared 6 bases from V and 5 bases from J, leaving 11 bases between. This CDR3 is CASRVQGNEQYF. In DNA form, the CDR3 reads TGTGCCAGCAGGGTACAGGGAAACGAGCAGTACTTC.

The chain couples TRBV20-1 to TRBJ1-2; possible D gene TRBD1, 5 bases. The CDR3 consists of 13 residues. V gave up 3 bases and J gave up 0 bases, with 8 bases separating them. Germline V gives CDR1 DFQATT, CDR2 SNEGSKA (reference sequence). This CDR3 reads CSARWGANYGYTF. The CDR3 DNA follows: TGCAGTGCTAGGTGGGGGGCTAACTATGGCTACACCTTC.

This clonotype was found many times. The rearrangement uses TRBV20-1 and TRBJ2-1, with D unclear. CDR1 and CDR2 from the germline V gene are DFQATT and SNEGSKA (reference sequence). Trimming cost V 7 bases and J 6 bases, with 16 bases left between them. CDR3 length: 13 amino acids. CDR3 nucleotides: TGCAGTGTTGGTCTCGGACCCACCAATGAGCAGTTCTTC. This codes for CSVGLGPTNEQFF.